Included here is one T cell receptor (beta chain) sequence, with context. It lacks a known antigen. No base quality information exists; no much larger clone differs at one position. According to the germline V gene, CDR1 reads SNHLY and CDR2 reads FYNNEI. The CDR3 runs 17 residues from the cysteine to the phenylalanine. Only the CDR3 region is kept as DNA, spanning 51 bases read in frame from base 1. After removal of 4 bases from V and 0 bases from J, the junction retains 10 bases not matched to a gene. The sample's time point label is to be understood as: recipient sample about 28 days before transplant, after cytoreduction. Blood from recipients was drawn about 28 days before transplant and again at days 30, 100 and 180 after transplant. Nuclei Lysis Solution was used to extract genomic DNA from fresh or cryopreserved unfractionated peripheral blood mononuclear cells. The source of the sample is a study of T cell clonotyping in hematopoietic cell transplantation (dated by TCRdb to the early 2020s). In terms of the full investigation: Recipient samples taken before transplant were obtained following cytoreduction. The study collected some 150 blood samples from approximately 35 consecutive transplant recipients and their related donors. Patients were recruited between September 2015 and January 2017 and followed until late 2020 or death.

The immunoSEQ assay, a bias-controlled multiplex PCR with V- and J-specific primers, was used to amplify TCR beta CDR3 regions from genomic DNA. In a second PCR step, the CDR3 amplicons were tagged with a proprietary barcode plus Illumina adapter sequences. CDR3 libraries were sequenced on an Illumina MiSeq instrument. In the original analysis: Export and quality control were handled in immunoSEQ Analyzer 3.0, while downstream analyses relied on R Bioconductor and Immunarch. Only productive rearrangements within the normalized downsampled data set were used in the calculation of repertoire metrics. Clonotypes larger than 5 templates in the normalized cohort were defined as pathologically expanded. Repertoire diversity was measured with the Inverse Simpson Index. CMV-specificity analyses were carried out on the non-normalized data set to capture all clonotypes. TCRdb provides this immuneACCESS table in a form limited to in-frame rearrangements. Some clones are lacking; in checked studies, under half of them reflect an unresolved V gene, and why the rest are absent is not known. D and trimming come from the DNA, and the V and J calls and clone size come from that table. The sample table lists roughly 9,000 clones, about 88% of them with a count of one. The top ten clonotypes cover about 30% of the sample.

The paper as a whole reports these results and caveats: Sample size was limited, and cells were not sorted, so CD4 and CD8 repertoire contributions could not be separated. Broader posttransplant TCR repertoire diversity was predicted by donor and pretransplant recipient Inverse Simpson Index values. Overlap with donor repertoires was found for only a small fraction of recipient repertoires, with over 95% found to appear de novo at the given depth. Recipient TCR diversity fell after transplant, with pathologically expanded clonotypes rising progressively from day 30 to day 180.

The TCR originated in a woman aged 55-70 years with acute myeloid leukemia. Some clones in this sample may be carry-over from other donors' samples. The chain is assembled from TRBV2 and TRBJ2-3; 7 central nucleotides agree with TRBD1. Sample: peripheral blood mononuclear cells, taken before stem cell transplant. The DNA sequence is TGTGCCAGCAGTGGACAGGGCAGACCCCCTAGCACAGATACGCAGTATTTT. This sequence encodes CASSGQGRPPSTDTQYF.